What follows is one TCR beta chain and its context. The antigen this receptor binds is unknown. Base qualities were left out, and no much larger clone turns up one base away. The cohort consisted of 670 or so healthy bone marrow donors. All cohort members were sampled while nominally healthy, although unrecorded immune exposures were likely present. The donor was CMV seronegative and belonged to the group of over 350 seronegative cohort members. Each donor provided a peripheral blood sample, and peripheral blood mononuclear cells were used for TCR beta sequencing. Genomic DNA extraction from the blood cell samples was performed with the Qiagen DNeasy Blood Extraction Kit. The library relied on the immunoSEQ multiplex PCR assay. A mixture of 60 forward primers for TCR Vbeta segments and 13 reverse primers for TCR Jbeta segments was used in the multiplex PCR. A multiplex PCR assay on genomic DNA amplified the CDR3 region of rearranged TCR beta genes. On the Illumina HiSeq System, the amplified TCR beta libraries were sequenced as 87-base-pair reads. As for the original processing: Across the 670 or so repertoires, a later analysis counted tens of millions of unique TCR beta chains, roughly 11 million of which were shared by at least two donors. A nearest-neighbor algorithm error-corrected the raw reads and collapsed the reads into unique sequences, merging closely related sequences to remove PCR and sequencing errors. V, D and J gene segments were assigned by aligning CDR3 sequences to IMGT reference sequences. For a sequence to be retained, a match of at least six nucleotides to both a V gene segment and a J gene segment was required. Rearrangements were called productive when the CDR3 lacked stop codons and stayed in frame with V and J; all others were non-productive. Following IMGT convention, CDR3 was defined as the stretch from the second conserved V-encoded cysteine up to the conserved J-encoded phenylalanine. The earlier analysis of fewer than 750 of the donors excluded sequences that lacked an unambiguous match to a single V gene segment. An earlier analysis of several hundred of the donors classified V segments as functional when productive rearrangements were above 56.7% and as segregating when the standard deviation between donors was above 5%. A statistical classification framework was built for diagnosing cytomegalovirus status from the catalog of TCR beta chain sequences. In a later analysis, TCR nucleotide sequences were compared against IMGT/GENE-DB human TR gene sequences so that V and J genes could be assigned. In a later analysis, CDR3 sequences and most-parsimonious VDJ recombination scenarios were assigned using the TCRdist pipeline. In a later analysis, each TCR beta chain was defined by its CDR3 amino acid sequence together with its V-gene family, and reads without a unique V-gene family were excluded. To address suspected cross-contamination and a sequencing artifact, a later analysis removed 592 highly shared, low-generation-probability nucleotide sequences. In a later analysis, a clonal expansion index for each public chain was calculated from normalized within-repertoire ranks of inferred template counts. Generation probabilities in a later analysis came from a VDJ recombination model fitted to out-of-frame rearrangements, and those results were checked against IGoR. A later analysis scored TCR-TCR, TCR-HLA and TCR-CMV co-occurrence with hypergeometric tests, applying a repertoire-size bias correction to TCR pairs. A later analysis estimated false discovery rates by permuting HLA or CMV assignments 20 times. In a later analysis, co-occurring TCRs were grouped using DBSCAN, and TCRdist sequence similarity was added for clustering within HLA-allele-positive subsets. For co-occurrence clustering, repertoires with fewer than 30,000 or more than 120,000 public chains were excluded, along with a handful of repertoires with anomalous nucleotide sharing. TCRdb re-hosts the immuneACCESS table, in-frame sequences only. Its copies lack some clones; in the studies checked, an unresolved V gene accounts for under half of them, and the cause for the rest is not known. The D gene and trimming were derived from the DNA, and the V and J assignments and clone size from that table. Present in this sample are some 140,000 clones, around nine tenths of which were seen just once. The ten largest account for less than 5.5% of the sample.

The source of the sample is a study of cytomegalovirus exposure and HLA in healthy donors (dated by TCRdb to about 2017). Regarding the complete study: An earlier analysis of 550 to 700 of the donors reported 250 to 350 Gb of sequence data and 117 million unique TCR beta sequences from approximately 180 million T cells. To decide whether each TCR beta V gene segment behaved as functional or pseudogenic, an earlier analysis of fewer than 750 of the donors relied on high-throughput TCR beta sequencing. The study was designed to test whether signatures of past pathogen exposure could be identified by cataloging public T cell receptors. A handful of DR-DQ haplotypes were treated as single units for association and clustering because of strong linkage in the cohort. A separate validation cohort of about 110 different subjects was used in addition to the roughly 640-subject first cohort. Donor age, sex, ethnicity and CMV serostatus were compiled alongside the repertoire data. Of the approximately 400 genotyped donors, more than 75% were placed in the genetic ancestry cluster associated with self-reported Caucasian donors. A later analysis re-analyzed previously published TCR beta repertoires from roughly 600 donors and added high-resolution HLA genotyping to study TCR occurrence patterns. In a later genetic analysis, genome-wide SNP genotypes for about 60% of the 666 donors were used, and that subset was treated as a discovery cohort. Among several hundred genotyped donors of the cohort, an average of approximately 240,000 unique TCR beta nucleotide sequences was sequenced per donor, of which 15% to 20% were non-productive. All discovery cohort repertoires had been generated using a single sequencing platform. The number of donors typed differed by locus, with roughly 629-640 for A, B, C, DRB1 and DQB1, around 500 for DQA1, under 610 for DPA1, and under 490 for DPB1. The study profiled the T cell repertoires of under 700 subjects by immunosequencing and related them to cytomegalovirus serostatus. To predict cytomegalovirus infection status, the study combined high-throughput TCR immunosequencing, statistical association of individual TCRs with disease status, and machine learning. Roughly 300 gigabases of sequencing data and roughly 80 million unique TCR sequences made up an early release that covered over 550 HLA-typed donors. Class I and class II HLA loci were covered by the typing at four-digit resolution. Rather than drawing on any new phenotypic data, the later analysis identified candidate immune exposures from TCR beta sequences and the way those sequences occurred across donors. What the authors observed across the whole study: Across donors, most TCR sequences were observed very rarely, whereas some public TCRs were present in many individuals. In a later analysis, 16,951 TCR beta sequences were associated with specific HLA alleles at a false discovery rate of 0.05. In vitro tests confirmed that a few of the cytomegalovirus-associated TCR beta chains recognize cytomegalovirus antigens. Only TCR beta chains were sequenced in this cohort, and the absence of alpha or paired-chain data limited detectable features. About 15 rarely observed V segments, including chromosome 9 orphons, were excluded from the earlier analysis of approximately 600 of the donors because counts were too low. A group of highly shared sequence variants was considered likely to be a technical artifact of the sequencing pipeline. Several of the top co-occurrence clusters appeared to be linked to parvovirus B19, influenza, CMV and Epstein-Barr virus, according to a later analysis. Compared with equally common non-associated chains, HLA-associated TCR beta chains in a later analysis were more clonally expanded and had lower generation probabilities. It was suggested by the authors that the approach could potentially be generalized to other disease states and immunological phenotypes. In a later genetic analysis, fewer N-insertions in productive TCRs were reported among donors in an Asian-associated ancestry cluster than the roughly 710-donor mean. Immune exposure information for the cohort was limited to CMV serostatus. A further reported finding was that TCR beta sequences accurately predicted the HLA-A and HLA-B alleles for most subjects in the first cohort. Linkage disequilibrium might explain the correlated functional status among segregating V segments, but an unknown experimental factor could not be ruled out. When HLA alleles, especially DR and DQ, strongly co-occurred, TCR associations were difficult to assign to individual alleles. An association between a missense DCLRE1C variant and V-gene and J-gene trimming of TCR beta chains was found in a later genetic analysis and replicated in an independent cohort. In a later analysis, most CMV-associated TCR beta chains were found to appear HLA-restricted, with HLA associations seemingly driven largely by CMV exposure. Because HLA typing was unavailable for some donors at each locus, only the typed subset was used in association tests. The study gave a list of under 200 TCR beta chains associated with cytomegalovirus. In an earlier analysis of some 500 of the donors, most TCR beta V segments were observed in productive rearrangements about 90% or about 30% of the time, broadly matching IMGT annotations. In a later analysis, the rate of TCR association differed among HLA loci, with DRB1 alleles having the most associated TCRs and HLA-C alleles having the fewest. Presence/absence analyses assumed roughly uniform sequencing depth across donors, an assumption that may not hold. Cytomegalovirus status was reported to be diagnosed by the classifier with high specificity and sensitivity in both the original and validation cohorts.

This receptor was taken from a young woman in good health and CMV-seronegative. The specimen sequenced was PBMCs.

Read as DNA, the sequence is TGTGCCAGCAGTTTAACGGTTGGGACAGGCGAAGCTTTCTTT. The translation is CASSLTVGTGEAFF. The rearranged segments are TRBV28 and TRBJ1-1; TRBD1 aligns with 8 central bases. The CDR3 holds 14 amino acids from the cysteine to the phenylalanine. The CDR3 DNA has 42 bases and is translated from base 1. CDR1 and CDR2, looked up from the germline V gene, are MDHEN and SYDVKM. V ends up 2 bases short and J 8 bases short, with an unmatched junction base count of 7. With the portions outside the CDR3 filled from the reference TRBV28 and TRBJ1-1 genes, the complete variable region becomes DVKVTQSSRYLVKRTGEKVFLECVQDMDHENMFWYRQDPGLGLRLIYFSYDVKMKEKGDIPEGYSVSREKKERFSLILESASTNQTSMYLCASSLTVGTGEAFFGQGTRLTVV.